The 10 T cell receptor beta chains given below trace back to one sample, sequenced in a study of blood T cell repertoires in COVID-19. Only in-frame clones appear in the TCRdb table, and some are missing; sequencing was by immunoSEQ multiplex PCR. Of roughly 60,000 clones detected, around 90% appear once; the ten largest clones hold 3.5%. The sequencing input was peripheral blood. These TCRs come from a man aged 50 or older with active COVID-19.

The CDR3 here is CASSLGPGGSPLHF. The CDR3 bases are TGTGCCAGCAGCCTTGGGCCAGGGGGCTCACCCCTCCACTTT. V gene TRBV3-1 (or the pseudogene TRBV3-2) combines with J gene TRBJ1-6; the match to TRBD1 covers 8 bases. CDR3 length: 14 amino acids. CDR1 and CDR2 from the germline V gene are LGHDT and YNNKEL (reference sequence). After removal of 4 bases from V and 10 bases from J, the junction contained 6 bases not matched to a gene.

This chain connects TRBV18 to TRBJ1-5; tentatively, D is TRBD1 (5 bases). Per germline, CDR1 KGHSH and CDR2 LQKENI. Trimming removed 6 bases from V and 4 bases from J, with 10 bases in between. The CDR3 contains 13 residues. Here the CDR3 reads CASSQDRNQPQHF. CDR3 nucleotides: TGTGCCAGCTCCCAAGACAGAAATCAGCCCCAGCATTTT.

This rearrangement joins TRBV28 to TRBJ2-6; D is undetermined. The CDR3 runs to 17 residues. Trimming took off 4 bases at V and 0 bases at J, with 13 bases between the two ends. Germline lookup yields CDR1 MDHEN and CDR2 SYDVKM. The CDR3 DNA reads TGTGCCAGCAGTTCGAGGCGGCTATCCTCTGGGGCCAACGTCCTGACTTTC. It specifies CASSSRRLSSGANVLTF.

The chain's CDR3 is CASTTGYTEAFF. CDR3 in DNA: TGTGCCAGCACCACGGGGTACACTGAAGCTTTCTTT. This sequence joins TRBV12-3 or TRBV12-4 and TRBJ1-1; no clear D. V was shortened by 7 bases and J by 3 bases, with 9 bases between the two germline ends. The CDR3 covers 12 residues.

The genes are TRBV5-4 and TRBJ2-1; 10 bases agree with TRBD1. Germline values: CDR1 SGHNT, CDR2 YYREEE (reference sequence). V trimming: 2 bases; J trimming: 7 bases; junction bases outside the gene matches: 6. The CDR3 has 15 amino acids. CDR3 DNA sequence: TGTGCCAGCAGCTTTCCGGGACAGGGGCCGAATGAGCAGTTCTTC. Translating gives CASSFPGQGPNEQFF.

V gene TRBV5-1 combines with J gene TRBJ2-1, with 7 nucleotides matching TRBD1. Germline CDR1 and CDR2: SGHRS and YFSETQ. The CDR3 runs to 16 residues. V lost 2 bases and J lost 0; bases outside the gene matches: 5. CDR3 sequence (DNA): TGCGCCAGCAGCTTAACGACAGGGAGCTCCTACAATGAGCAGTTCTTC. This gives the protein CASSLTTGSSYNEQFF.

For the CDR3, the DNA is TGCGCCAGCAGGTCACAGGGTACGGCCGAGACCCAGTACTTC. Translated, it gives CASRSQGTAETQYF. The V gene is TRBV4-1, the J gene TRBJ2-5; perhaps TRBD1 as D (6 bases). Germline lookup yields CDR1 MGHRA and CDR2 YSYEKL. The CDR3 runs 14 residues. V lost 6 bases, J lost 5 bases, and 16 bases lay in between.

This chain links TRBV29-1 with TRBJ2-1; 7 nucleotides line up with TRBD2. The CDR3 consists of 10 residues. Germline-derived CDR1 and CDR2 are SQVTM and ANQGSEA. The junction had 7 bases not matched to a gene; V was cut back by 5 bases and J by 15 bases. CDR3 in amino acids: CSVRTSMGFF. The CDR3 bases are TGCAGCGTTCGGACTAGTATGGGGTTCTTC.

V usage is TRBV7-2 and J usage is TRBJ2-5; 12 bases fit TRBD2. J gave up 5 bases and V 4 bases, and 5 bases lay outside the gene matches. The CDR3 runs to 15 residues. Germline V lookup: CDR1 SGHTA, CDR2 FQGNSA. CDR3 bases: TGTGCCAGCAGCTCCAGACTAGCGGGGGTCGAGACCCAGTACTTC. This gives the protein CASSSRLAGVETQYF.

This clone is medium-sized (0.01 to 0.1%) by share. The chain uses TRBV2 and TRBJ1-5; a weak D match, TRBD1 (5 bases). Trimming took off 1 base at V and 7 bases at J, with 17 bases between the two ends. CDR1 is SNHLY and CDR2 is FYNNEI in the germline V gene. The CDR3 length is 16 residues. CDR3 loop: CASSEVGTINGQPQHF. CDR3 DNA sequence: TGTGCCAGCAGTGAAGTTGGGACTATAAATGGCCAGCCCCAGCATTTT.